The 24 T cell receptor beta chains below were found in one sample sequenced in a study of Ad26.COV2.S vaccination and SARS-CoV-2 variants. The protocol was immunoSEQ multiplex PCR, while the TCRdb copy is restricted to in-frame clones and leaves out a portion. The sample contains around 270,000 clones, 87% of which appear only once. Treatment indicated: roughly 19 received Ad26.COV2.S at low or high dose, single or two shots; roughly five received placebo; per-sample allocation not given. Day 63 after the first injection of vaccine or placebo was the sampling time. The starting material was peripheral blood, obtained in a trial of Ad26.COV2.S vaccine versus placebo. All receptors come from a person between 18 and 65 years old who received the Ad26.COV2.S COVID-19 vaccine or a placebo.

The chain carries TRBV20-1 and TRBJ1-4, with no clear D. The V and J ends lost 3 bases and 4 bases respectively, with 12 bases between them. The CDR3 consists of 14 residues. Germline loops: CDR1 DFQATT, CDR2 SNEGSKA (reference sequence). CDR3: CSASAESNNEKLFF. CDR3 nucleotide sequence: TGCAGTGCTAGTGCGGAGTCGAATAATGAAAAACTGTTTTTT.

This clone was counted once. The rearrangement uses TRBV5-7 and TRBJ2-6; D remains unclear. TRBV5-7 is marked as an open reading frame, function uncertain. The ends were cut back, 1 base at V and 0 bases at J, with 11 bases in the middle. The CDR3 loop spans 17 amino acids. CDR3 nucleotide sequence: TGTGCCAGCAGCTTGTCTGGGATCTGCTCTGGGGCCAACGTCCTGACTTTC. It is translated as CASSLSGICSGANVLTF.

This chain joins TRBV6-5 and TRBJ1-1; D uncertain. The CDR3 contains 13 residues. Trimming cost V 2 bases and J 1 base, with 5 bases left between them. CDR1 is MNHEY, CDR2 SVGAGI, per germline. For the CDR3, the DNA is TGTGCCAGCAGTTACAAACAGAACACTGAAGCTTTCTTT. As protein: CASSYKQNTEAFF.

In this sample, this clone turned up once. The gene calls are TRBV21-1 and TRBJ2-3; the table's D call, TRBD1, has no DNA check behind it. TRBV21-1 is annotated as a pseudogene. CDR3 size: 17 residues. CDR3 in amino acids: CASTPSLGYQFTDTQYF. For the CDR3, the DNA is TGTGCTAGCACCCCCTCCCTGGGCTACCAATTCACAGATACGCAGTATTTT.

The V call is TRBV18, the J call TRBJ2-7; D unclear. In germline, CDR1 is KGHSH, CDR2 LQKENI. Trimming shortened V by 6 bases and J by 4 bases, and 7 bases separated the two germline ends. CDR3 length: 11 residues. CDR3 nucleotides: TGTGCCAGCTCCCCCGGGTACGAGCAGTACTTC. Amino acids: CASSPGYEQYF.

The V call is TRBV18, the J call TRBJ1-4, with unresolved D. Germline-derived CDR1 and CDR2 are KGHSH and LQKENI. The germline V and J ends were trimmed by 4 bases and 8 bases, with 14 bases remaining between them. The CDR3 has 14 amino acids. CDR3 protein: CASSLRPSAEKLFF. Written as DNA, the CDR3 is TGTGCCAGCTCACTCCGGCCTTCGGCCGAAAAACTGTTTTTT.

This clone has only one observation. This chain joins TRBV5-3 and TRBJ2-7, with TRBD2 matching over 9 bases. TRBV5-3 is filed as an ORF, its function uncertain. Trimming cost V 0 bases and J 4 bases; bases outside gene matches: 5. This CDR3 contains 15 residues. CDR3 DNA: TGTGCCAGAAGCTTGGAGGGACTAGCTACGTACGAGCAGTACTTC. This encodes CARSLEGLATYEQYF.

The rearrangement joins TRBV7-2 to TRBJ2-1, with 7 bases fitting TRBD2. The CDR3 has 16 amino acids. CDR1 and CDR2 from the germline V gene are SGHTA and FQGNSA. J lost 2 bases, V lost 1 base, and 5 bases had no gene match. The CDR3 coding sequence is TGTGCCAGCAGCTTAGGACTAGCAAGAACCTACAATGAGCAGTTCTTC. This translates into CASSLGLARTYNEQFF.

This clone was seen only a few times. The rearrangement joins TRBV3-1 (or the pseudogene TRBV3-2) to TRBJ2-3; TRBD1 might be the D (6 bases). With 0 bases removed from V and 1 base from J, the gap between germline ends came to 11 bases. This CDR3 spans 16 amino acids. Germline CDR1 and CDR2: LGHDT and YNNKEL (reference sequence). In DNA form, the CDR3 reads TGTGCCAGCAGCCAAGATGGGCAGGGGCGCACAGATACGCAGTATTTT. This sequence encodes CASSQDGQGRTDTQYF.

This chain joins TRBV4-3 and TRBJ1-3; 12 positions match TRBD1. Looked up from germline, CDR1 is LGHNA and CDR2 is YSLEER. The V gene end was trimmed by 3 bases and the J gene end by 4 bases; junction bases not matched to a gene: 4. CDR3 length: 16 amino acids. CDR3 sequence: CASSQGQGAVGNTIYF. CDR3 sequence (DNA): TGCGCCAGCAGCCAGGGACAGGGGGCAGTGGGAAACACCATATATTTT.

The chain links TRBV6-2 or TRBV6-3 to TRBJ2-5; weak D call: TRBD1 (6 bases). Trimming removed 1 base at V and 2 bases at J, with 11 bases between. The CDR3 is made up of 15 amino acids. Germline CDR1 and CDR2: MNHEY and SVGEGT. The CDR3 loop is CASSYYRVAQETQYF. The CDR3 region has the DNA TGTGCCAGCAGTTACTACAGGGTGGCTCAAGAGACCCAGTACTTC.

The V call is TRBV25-1, the J call TRBJ2-5, with 9 bases matching TRBD1. Looked up from germline, CDR1 is MGHDK and CDR2 is SYGVNS. V dropped 8 bases and J dropped 4; count of bases not matched to a gene: 8. This CDR3 is 14 amino acids long. The CDR3 DNA reads as TGTGCCAGCTTGGGACAGGGAGAGAGAGAGACCCAGTACTTC. It translates to CASLGQGERETQYF.

The chain combines TRBV7-2 with TRBJ2-3; TRBD2 aligns across 9 bases. Per germline, CDR1 SGHTA and CDR2 FQGNSA. The CDR3 contains 17 residues. The ends lost 1 base at V and 5 bases at J; junction bases unmatched: 10. As DNA, the CDR3 is TGTGCCAGCAGCTTAGGAGTCAAGCGGGGGGTAGTAGATACGCAGTATTTT. This translates into CASSLGVKRGVVDTQYF.

The chain is built from TRBV7-9 and TRBJ1-3; no reliable D call. Germline values: CDR1 SEHNR, CDR2 FQNEAQ (reference sequence). V was clipped by 5 bases and J by 4 bases, with 18 bases between them. This CDR3 has 16 residues. This CDR3 is CASSPRRNQAGNTIYF. The CDR3 coding sequence is TGTGCCAGCAGCCCCCGACGCAACCAGGCCGGAAACACCATATATTTT.

The chain has TRBV19 and TRBJ1-1; 8 nucleotides match TRBD1. The germline V gene has CDR1 LNHDA and CDR2 SQIVND (reference sequence). This CDR3 has 16 residues. V gave up 3 bases and J gave up 6 bases; unmatched junction bases: 12. In DNA, the CDR3 is TGTGCCAGTAGTATCGGCCAGGGGGCTACGTTGGCTGAAGCTTTCTTT. This gives the protein CASSIGQGATLAEAFF.

This sequence joins TRBV7-9 and TRBJ1-2; 9 nucleotides match TRBD1. V lost 5 bases, J lost 6 bases, and 7 bases stayed unmatched. Germline CDR1 reads SEHNR; CDR2 reads FQNEAQ (reference sequence). The CDR3 sequence is 14 residues long. CDR3 amino acids: CASSPDRGRHGYTF. The DNA of the CDR3 is TGTGCCAGCAGCCCGGACAGGGGAAGGCATGGCTACACCTTC.

The genes are TRBV5-4 and TRBJ2-3; D perhaps matches TRBD2 (5 bases). Per germline, CDR1 SGHNT and CDR2 YYREEE (reference sequence). This CDR3 is built from 14 residues. With 0 bases removed from V and 4 bases from J, the gap between germline ends came to 9 bases. The CDR3 DNA reads TGTGCCAGCAGCTTGGACACTAGAGCAGATACGCAGTATTTT. Its translation is CASSLDTRADTQYF.

The chain couples TRBV18 to TRBJ2-7; TRBD1 matches 7 bases. After removal of 2 bases from V and 2 bases from J, the junction contained 6 bases not matched to a gene. CDR1 is KGHSH and CDR2 is LQKENI in the germline V gene. The CDR3 sequence is 15 residues long. CDR3 amino acids: CASSPTGQAAYEQYV. The CDR3, as DNA: TGTGCCAGCTCACCAACAGGACAGGCCGCCTACGAGCAGTACGTC.

The J gene is TRBJ1-5, the V gene TRBV2, with D possibly TRBD1 on 5 matching bases. The V end lost 7 bases, the J end lost 2 bases, and 18 bases lay between the germline ends. Germline V lookup: CDR1 SNHLY, CDR2 FYNNEI. The CDR3 runs 16 residues. Here the CDR3 DNA reads TGTGCCAGCACCATAAGGGCAGGGAGGGGCAATCAGCCCCAGCATTTT. It codes for CASTIRAGRGNQPQHF. Supplemented by reference TRBV2 and TRBJ1-5, the full variable domain reads EPEVTQTPSHQVTQMGQEVILRCVPISNHLYFYWYRQILGQKVEFLVSFYNNEISEKSEIFDDQFSVERPDGSNFTLKIRSTKLEDSAMYFCASTIRAGRGNQPQHFGDGTRLSIL.

The chain links TRBV2 to TRBJ1-2; 8 bases match TRBD1. CDR3 length: 13 amino acids. The germline CDR1 and CDR2 sequences are SNHLY and FYNNEI. V was clipped by 5 bases and J by 8 bases; unmatched bases: 7. CDR3 protein: CASSSWTGKGYTF. The CDR3 DNA reads TGTGCCAGCAGTTCGTGGACAGGGAAGGGCTACACCTTC.

This clone was picked up one time. The chain combines TRBV14 with TRBJ2-3; TRBD2 agrees at 7 bases. Trimming removed 1 base from V and 4 bases from J; junction bases left unmatched: 2. This CDR3 has 14 residues. Germline V CDR1 and CDR2: SGHDN, FVKESK. The CDR3 here is CASSQAAGADTQYF. CDR3 nucleotides: TGTGCCAGCAGCCAAGCTGCGGGGGCAGATACGCAGTATTTT. The variable domain in full, completed from reference TRBV14 and TRBJ2-3, reads EAGVTQFPSHSVIEKGQTVTLRCDPISGHDNLYWYRRVMGKEIKFLLHFVKESKQDESGMPNNRFLAERTGGTYSTLKVQPAELEDSGVYFCASSQAAGADTQYFGPGTRLTVL.

This sequence joins TRBV27 and TRBJ2-5; either TRBD1 or TRBD2 may supply D (6 bases each). CDR1 and CDR2 from the germline V gene are MNHEY and SMNVEV (reference sequence). The V and J ends lost 3 bases and 5 bases respectively, with 13 bases between them. This CDR3 region has 14 residues. In nucleotides, the CDR3 is TGTGCCAGCAGTTTCCTCGGGGGCGGGGAGACCCAGTACTTC. It translates to CASSFLGGGETQYF.

The rearrangement joins TRBV5-1 to TRBJ2-7; 11 positions agree with TRBD2. The V and J ends lost 2 bases and 7 bases, in that order; junction bases with no gene match: 2. The germline gives CDR1 SGHRS, CDR2 YFSETQ. The CDR3 totals 13 residues. The CDR3 is CASSFSGREEQYV. The DNA for the CDR3 is TGCGCCAGCAGCTTTAGCGGGAGGGAAGAGCAGTACGTC.

This clone appeared a single time. V and J are TRBV30 and TRBJ1-1; no clear D gene. The CDR3 sequence is 14 residues long. V lost 0 bases to trimming and J lost 1 base, with 9 bases between them. Germline V gene sequence: CDR1 GTSNPN, CDR2 SVGIG (reference sequence). CDR3 sequence: CAWSVSWTNTEAFF. In DNA, the CDR3 is TGTGCCTGGAGTGTGAGTTGGACGAACACTGAAGCTTTCTTT. Together with reference TRBV30 and TRBJ1-1, the CDR3 gives the full variable domain: SQTIHQWPATLVQPVGSPLSLECTVEGTSNPNLYWYRQAAGRGLQLLFYSVGIGQISSEVPQNLSASRPQDRQFILSSKKLLLSDSGFYLCAWSVSWTNTEAFFGQGTRLTVV.